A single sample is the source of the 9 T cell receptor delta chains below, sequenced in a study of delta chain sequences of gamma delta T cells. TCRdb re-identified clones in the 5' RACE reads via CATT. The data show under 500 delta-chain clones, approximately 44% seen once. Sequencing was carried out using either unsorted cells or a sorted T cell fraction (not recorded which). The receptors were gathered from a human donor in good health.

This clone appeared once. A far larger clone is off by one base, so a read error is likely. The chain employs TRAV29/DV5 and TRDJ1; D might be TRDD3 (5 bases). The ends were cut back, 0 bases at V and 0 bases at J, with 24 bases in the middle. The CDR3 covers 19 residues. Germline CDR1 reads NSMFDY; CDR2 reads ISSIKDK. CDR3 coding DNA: TGTGCAGCAAGCGCGTTTCGTACTGTGGGATGCTCGTACACCGATAAACTCATCTTT. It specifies CAASAFRTVGCSYTDKLIF. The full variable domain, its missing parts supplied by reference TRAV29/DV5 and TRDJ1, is DQQVKQNSPSLSVQEGRISILNCDYTNSMFDYFLWYKKYPAEGPTFLISISSIKDKNEDGRFTVFLNKSAKHLSLHIVPSQPGDSAVYFCAASAFRTVGCSYTDKLIFGKGTRVTVEP.

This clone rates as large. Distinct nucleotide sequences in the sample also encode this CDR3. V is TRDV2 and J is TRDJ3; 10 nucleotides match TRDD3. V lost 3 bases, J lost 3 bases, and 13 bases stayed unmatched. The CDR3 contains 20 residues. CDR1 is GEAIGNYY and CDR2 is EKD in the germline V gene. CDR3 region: CACDPIALGDKGWDTRQMFF. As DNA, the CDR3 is TGTGCCTGTGACCCGATCGCTCTGGGGGATAAAGGCTGGGACACCCGACAGATGTTTTTC.

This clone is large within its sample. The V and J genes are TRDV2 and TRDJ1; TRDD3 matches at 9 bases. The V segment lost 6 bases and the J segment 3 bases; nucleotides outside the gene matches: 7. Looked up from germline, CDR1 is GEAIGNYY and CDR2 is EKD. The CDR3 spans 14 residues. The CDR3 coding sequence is TGTGCCTGTTCAGTACTGGGGGAACCCGATAAACTCATCTTT. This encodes CACSVLGEPDKLIF.

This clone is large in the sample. CDR3 protein: CACDPLGDRHRRPLIF. CDR3 nucleotide sequence: TGTGCCTGTGATCCTTTGGGGGATCGGCACCGCAGACCCCTGATCTTT. The rearrangement links TRDV2 to TRDJ4; 8 nucleotides agree with TRDD3. Germline CDR1 reads GEAIGNYY; CDR2 reads EKD. With 4 bases clipped from V and 1 base from J, the junction kept 13 bases outside the gene matches. This CDR3 contains 16 residues.

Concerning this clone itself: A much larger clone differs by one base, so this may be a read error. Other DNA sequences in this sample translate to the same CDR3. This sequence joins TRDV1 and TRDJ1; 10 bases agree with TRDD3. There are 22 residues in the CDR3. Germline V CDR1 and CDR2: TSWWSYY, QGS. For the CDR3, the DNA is TGTGCTCTTGGGGATCCCCTATTTGGGCCTGGGGGATATTCTAGTAACACCGACAAACTCATCTTT. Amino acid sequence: CALGDPLFGPGGYSSNTDKLIF.

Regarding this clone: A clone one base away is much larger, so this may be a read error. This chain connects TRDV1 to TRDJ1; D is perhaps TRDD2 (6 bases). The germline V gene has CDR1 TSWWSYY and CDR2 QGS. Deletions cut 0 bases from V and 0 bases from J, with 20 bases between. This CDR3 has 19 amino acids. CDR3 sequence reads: CALGELLPLLPPYTDKLIF. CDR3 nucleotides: TGTGCTCTTGGGGAACTCCTTCCCTTACTACCCCCCTACACCGATAAACTCATCTTT.

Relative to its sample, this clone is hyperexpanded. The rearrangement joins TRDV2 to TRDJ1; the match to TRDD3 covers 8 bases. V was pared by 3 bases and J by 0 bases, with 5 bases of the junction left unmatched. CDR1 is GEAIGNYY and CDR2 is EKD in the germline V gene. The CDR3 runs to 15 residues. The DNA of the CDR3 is TGTGCCTGTGACCCACTGGGGGCCCACACCGATAAACTCATCTTT. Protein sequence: CACDPLGAHTDKLIF.

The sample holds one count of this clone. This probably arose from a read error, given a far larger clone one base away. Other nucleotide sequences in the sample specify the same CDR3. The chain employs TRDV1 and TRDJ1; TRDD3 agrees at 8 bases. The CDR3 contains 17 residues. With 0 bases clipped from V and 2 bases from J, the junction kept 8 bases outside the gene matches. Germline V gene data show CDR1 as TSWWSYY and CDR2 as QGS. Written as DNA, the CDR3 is TGTGCTCTTGGGGAACTGAGGACTGGGGGTCATACCGATAAACTCATCTTT. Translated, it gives CALGELRTGGHTDKLIF.

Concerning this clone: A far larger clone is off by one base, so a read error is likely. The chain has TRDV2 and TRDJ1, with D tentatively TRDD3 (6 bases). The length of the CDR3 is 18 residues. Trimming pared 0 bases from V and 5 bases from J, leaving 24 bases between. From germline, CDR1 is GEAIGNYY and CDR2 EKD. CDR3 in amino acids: CACDTMGGTMGIQDKLIF. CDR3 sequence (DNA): TGTGCCTGTGACACCATGGGGGGCACCATGGGGATCCAAGATAAACTCATCTTT.